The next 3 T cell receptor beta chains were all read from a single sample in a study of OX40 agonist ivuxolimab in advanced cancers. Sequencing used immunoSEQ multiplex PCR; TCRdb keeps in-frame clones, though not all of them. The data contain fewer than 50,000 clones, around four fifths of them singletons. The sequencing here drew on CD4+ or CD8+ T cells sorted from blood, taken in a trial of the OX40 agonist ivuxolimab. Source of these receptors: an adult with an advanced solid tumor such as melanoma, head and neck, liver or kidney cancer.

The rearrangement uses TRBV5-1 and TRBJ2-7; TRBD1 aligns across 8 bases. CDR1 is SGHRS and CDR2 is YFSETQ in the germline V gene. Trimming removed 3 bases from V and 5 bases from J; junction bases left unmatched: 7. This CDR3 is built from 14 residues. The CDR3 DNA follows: TGCGCCAGCAGCTATGGACAGGGTCCCGACGAGCAGTACTTC. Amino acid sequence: CASSYGQGPDEQYF. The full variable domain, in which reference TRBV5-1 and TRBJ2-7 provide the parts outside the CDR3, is KAGVTQTPRYLIKTRGQQVTLSCSPISGHRSVSWYQQTPGQGLQFLFEYFSETQRNKGNFPGRFSGRQFSNSRSEMNVSTLELGDSALYLCASSYGQGPDEQYFGPGTRLTVT.

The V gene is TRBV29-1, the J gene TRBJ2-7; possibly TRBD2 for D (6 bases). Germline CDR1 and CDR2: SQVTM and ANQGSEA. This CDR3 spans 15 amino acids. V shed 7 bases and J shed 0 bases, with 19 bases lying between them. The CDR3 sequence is CSAQSGAGFSYEQYF. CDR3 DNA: TGCAGCGCCCAGAGTGGAGCGGGTTTCTCCTACGAGCAGTACTTC.

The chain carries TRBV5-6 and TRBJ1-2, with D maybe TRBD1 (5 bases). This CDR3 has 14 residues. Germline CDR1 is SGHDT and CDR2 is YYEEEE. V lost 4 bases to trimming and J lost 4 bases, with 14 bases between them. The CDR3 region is CASSMQGRVYGYTF. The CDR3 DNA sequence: TGTGCCAGCAGCATGCAGGGTAGGGTCTATGGCTACACCTTC. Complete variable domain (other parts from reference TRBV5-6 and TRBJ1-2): DAGVTQSPTHLIKTRGQQVTLRCSPKSGHDTVSWYQQALGQGPQFIFQYYEEEERQRGNFPDRFSGHQFPNYSSELNVNALLLGDSALYLCASSMQGRVYGYTFGSGTRLTVV.